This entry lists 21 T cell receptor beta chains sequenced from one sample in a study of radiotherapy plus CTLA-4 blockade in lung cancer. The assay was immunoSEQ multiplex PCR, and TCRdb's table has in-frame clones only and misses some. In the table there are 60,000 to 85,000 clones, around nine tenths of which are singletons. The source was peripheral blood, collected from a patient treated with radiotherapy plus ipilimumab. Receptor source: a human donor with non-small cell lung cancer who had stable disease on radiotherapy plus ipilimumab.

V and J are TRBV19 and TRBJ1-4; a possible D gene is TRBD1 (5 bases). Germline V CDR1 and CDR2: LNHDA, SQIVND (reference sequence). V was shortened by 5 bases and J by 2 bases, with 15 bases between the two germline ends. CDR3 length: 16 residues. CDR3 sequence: CASSSRPTATNEKLFF. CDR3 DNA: TGTGCCAGTAGTTCCCGCCCGACAGCGACTAATGAAAAACTGTTTTTT.

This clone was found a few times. The CDR3 region has the DNA TGTGCCAGCAGCACACAGACAGGGAGGGTCACTGAAGCTTTCTTT. Translation gives CASSTQTGRVTEAFF. The chain couples TRBV5-4 to TRBJ1-1; 7 nucleotides line up with TRBD1. The length of the CDR3 is 15 residues. CDR1 is SGHNT, CDR2 YYREEE, per germline (reference sequence). The V gene end was trimmed by 4 bases and the J gene end by 4 bases; junction bases not matched to a gene: 10. The full variable domain, completed using reference TRBV5-4 and TRBJ1-1, is ETGVTQSPTHLIKTRGQQVTLRCSSQSGHNTVSWYQQALGQGPQFIFQYYREEENGRGNFPPRFSGLQFPNYSSELNVNALELDDSALYLCASSTQTGRVTEAFFGQGTRLTVV.

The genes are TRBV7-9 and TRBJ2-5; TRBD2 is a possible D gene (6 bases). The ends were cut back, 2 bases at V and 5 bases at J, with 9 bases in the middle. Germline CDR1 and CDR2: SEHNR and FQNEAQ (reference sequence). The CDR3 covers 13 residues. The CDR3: CASSLSGEETQYF. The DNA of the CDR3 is TGTGCCAGCAGCTTATCGGGGGAGGAGACCCAGTACTTC.

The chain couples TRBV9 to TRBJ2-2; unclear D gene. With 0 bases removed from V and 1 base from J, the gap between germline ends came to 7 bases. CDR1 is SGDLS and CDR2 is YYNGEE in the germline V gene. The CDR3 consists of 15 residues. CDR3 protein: CASSVGEGNTGELFF. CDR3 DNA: TGTGCCAGCAGCGTAGGGGAAGGGAACACCGGGGAGCTGTTTTTT.

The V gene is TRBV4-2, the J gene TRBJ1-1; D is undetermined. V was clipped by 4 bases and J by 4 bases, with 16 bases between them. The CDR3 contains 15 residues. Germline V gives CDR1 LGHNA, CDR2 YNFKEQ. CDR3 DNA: TGTGCCAGCAGCCCCATGGGATCGGGAGGCACTGAAGCTTTCTTT. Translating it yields CASSPMGSGGTEAFF.

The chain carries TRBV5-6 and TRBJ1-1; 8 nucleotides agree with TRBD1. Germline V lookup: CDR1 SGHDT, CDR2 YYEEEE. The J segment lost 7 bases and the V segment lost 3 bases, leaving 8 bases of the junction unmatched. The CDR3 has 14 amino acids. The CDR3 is CASSSRQGISEAFF. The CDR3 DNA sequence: TGTGCCAGCAGCTCGAGACAGGGGATAAGTGAAGCTTTCTTT.

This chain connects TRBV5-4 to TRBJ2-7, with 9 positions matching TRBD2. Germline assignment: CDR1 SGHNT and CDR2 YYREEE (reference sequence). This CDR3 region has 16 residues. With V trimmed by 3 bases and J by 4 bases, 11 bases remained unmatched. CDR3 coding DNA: TGTGCCAGCAGCTCGACGGGAAGCGGGAGGATTTACGAGCAGTACTTC. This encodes CASSSTGSGRIYEQYF.

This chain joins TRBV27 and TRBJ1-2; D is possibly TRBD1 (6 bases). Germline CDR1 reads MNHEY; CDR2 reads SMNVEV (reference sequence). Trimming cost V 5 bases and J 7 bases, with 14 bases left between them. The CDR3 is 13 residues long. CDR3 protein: CASSTGIVAGYTF. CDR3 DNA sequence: TGTGCCAGCAGTACAGGGATTGTAGCTGGCTACACCTTC.

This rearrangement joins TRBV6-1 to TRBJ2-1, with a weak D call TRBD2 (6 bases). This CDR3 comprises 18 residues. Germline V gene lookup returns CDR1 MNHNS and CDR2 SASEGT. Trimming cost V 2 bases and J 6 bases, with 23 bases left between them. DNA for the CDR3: TGTGCCAGCAGTGAATCCCTCCCCCGGGAGTACCCTGGCAATGAGCAGTTCTTC. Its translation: CASSESLPREYPGNEQFF.

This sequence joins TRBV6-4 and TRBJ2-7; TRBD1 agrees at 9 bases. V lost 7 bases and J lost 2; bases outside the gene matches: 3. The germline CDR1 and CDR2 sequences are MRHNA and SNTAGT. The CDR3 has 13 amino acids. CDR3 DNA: TGTGCCAGCAATGGACAGGGGACCTACGAGCAGTACTTC. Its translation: CASNGQGTYEQYF.

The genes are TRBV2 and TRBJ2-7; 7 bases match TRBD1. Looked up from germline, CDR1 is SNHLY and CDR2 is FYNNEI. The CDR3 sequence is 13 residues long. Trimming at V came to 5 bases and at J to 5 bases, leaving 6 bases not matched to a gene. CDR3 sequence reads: CASSPQGVHEQYF. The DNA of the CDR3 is TGTGCCAGCAGTCCTCAGGGGGTCCACGAGCAGTACTTC.

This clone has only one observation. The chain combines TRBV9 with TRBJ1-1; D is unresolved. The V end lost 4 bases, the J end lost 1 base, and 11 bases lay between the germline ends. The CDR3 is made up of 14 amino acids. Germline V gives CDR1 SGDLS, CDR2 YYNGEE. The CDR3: CASSPIPENTEAFF. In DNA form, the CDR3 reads TGTGCCAGCAGCCCCATCCCGGAGAACACTGAAGCTTTCTTT.

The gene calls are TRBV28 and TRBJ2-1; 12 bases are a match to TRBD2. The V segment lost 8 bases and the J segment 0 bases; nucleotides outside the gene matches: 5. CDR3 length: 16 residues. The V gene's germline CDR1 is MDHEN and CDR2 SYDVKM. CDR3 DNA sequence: TGTGCCAGCCGAGGGACTAGCGGGCTCTCCTACAATGAGCAGTTCTTC. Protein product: CASRGTSGLSYNEQFF.

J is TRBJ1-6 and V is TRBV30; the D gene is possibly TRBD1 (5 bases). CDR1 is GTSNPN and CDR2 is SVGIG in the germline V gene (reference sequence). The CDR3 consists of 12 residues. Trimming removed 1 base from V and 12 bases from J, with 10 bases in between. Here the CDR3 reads CAWSAGGGPLHF. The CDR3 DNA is TGTGCCTGGAGTGCGGGCGGGGGACCCCTCCACTTT.

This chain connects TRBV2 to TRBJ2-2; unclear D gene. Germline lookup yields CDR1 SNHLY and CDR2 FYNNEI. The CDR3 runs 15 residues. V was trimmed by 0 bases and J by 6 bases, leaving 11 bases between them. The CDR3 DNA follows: TGTGCCAGCAGTGAAGCGCTCTGGCATGCCGGGGAGCTGTTTTTT. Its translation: CASSEALWHAGELFF.

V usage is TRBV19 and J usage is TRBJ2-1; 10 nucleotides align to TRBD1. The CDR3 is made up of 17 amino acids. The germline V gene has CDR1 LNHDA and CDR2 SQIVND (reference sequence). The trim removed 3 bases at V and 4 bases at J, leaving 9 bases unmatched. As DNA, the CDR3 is TGTGCCAGTAGTATCCCGAGCCGGGACAGGGGATACAATGAGCAGTTCTTC. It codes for CASSIPSRDRGYNEQFF.

CDR3 in amino acids: CASSSPGGNYGYTF. As DNA, the CDR3 is TGTGCCAGCAGTTCCCCAGGGGGGAACTATGGCTACACCTTC. V usage is TRBV28 and J usage is TRBJ1-2, with TRBD1 matching 7 bases. The length of the CDR3 is 14 residues. Losses at the gene ends were 4 bases for V and 2 bases for J; bases not matched to a gene: 4. Per germline, CDR1 MDHEN and CDR2 SYDVKM.

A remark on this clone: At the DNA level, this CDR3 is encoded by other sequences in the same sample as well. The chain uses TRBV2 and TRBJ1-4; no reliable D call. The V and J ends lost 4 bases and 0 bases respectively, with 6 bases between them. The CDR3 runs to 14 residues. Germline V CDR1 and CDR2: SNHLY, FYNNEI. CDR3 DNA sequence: TGTGCCAGCAGTGTACGAACAACTAATGAAAAACTGTTTTTT. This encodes CASSVRTTNEKLFF.

The CDR3, as DNA: TGTGCCAGCAGCTCGACTAGCACAGATACGCAGTATTTT. It yields the protein CASSSTSTDTQYF. The J gene is TRBJ2-3, the V gene TRBV7-2; no clear D. The CDR3 has 13 residues. With 4 bases removed from V and 0 bases from J, the gap between germline ends came to 5 bases. Germline CDR1 reads SGHTA; CDR2 reads FQGNSA.

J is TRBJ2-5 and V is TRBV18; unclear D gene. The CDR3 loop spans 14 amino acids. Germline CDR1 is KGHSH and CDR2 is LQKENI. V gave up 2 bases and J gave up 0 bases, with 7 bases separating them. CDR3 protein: CASSPDVYQETQYF. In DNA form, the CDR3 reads TGTGCCAGCTCACCAGACGTTTACCAAGAGACCCAGTACTTC.

CDR3 in amino acids: CASSLAAGGVTSNYGYTF. The CDR3 coding sequence is TGCGCCAGCAGCTTGGCCGCCGGCGGGGTGACGTCTAACTATGGCTACACCTTC. The chain combines TRBV5-1 with TRBJ1-2; no clear D gene. Trimming stripped 0 bases from V and 0 bases from J, with 18 bases between. Germline V gene sequence: CDR1 SGHRS, CDR2 YFSETQ. This CDR3 spans 18 amino acids. The full variable domain, completed using reference TRBV5-1 and TRBJ1-2, is KAGVTQTPRYLIKTRGQQVTLSCSPISGHRSVSWYQQTPGQGLQFLFEYFSETQRNKGNFPGRFSGRQFSNSRSEMNVSTLELGDSALYLCASSLAAGGVTSNYGYTFGSGTRLTVV.